The clone carrying this TCR beta chain was counted a single time. The antigen remains unidentified. Germline CDR1 MNHEY, CDR2 SVGAGI. The length of the CDR3 is 14 residues. V gave up 2 bases and J gave up 11 bases, with 18 bases separating them. This specimen comes from a study of lymphopenia after photon versus proton radiotherapy. Whole-study findings and limits: Only patients who died were analyzed for survival; proton advantage is unproven. Proton therapy kept repertoires fairly stable, unlike photons, which gained effector/memory cells. Post-nadir diversity loss with photons came from oligoclonal expansion, particularly CD8+ Temra cells.

Clones were sequenced by immunoSEQ multiplex PCR, and TCRdb holds only the in-frame ones, with some missing. Of fewer than 9,000 clones listed, 85% to 90% are singletons. The genes are TRBV6-5 and TRBJ1-1, with D maybe TRBD1 (6 bases). The sequence was collected from a man in his 60s with cholangiocarcinoma. The sequences come from peripheral blood, collected from a patient treated with photon-based radiotherapy. CDR3 amino acids: CASSYTGRAVGAFF. In DNA form, the CDR3 reads TGTGCCAGCAGTTACACAGGGCGCGCGGTCGGCGCTTTCTTT.